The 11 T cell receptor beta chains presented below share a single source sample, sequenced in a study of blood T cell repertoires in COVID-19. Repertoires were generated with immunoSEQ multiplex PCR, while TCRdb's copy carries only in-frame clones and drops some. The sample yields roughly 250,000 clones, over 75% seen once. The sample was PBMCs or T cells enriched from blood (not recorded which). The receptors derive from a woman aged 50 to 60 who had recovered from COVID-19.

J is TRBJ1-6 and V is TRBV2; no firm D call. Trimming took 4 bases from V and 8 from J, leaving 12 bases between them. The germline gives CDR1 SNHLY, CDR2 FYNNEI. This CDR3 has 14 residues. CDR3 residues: CASSGEGRHSPLHF. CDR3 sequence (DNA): TGTGCCAGCAGTGGGGAAGGGAGGCATTCACCCCTCCACTTT. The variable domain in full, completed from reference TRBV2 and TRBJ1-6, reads EPEVTQTPSHQVTQMGQEVILRCVPISNHLYFYWYRQILGQKVEFLVSFYNNEISEKSEIFDDQFSVERPDGSNFTLKIRSTKLEDSAMYFCASSGEGRHSPLHFGNGTRLTVT.

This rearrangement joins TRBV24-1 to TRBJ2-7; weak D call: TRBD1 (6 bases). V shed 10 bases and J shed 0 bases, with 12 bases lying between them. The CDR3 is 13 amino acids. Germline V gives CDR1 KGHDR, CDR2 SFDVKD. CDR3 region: CATMGASSYEQYF. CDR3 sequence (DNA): TGTGCCACAATGGGGGCGAGCTCCTACGAGCAGTACTTC.

The CDR3 bases are TGTGCCAGTAGTTCCCTGACAGGGAGCTCCTATAATTCACCCCTCCACTTT. It yields the protein CASSSLTGSSYNSPLHF. The rearrangement uses TRBV19 and TRBJ1-6; 7 bases agree with TRBD1. This CDR3 region has 17 residues. Trimming cost V 5 bases and J 0 bases; bases outside gene matches: 7. CDR1 LNHDA and CDR2 SQIVND come from the germline V gene (reference sequence).

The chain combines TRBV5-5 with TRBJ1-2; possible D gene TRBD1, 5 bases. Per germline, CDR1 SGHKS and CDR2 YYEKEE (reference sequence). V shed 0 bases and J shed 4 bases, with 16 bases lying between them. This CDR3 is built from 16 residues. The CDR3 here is CASSLAQGGASYGYTF. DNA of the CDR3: TGTGCCAGCAGCTTGGCCCAGGGAGGGGCCAGCTATGGCTACACCTTC.

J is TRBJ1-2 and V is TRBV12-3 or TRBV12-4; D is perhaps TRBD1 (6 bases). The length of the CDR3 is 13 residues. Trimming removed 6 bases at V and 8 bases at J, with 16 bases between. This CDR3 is CASSLGTRTGYTF. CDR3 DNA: TGTGCCAGCAGCCTCGGGACAAGGACGGGCTACACCTTC.

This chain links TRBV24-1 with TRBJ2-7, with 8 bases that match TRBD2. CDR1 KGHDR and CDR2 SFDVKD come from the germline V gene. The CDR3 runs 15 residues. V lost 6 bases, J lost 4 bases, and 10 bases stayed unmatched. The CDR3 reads CATSTRAGGRYEQYF. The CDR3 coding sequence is TGTGCCACCAGTACTAGGGCGGGAGGAAGGTACGAGCAGTACTTC.

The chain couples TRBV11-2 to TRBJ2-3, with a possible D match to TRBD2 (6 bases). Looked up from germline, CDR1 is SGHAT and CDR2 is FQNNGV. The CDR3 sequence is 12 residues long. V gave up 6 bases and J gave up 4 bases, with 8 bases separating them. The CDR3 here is CASSPGADTQYF. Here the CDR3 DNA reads TGTGCCAGCAGTCCGGGGGCAGATACGCAGTATTTT.

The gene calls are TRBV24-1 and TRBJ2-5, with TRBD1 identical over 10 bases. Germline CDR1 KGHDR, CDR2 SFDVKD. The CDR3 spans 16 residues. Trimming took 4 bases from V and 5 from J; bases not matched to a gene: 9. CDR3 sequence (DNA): TGTGCCACCAGTGACCCCCGACAGGGGGCCGTGGAGACCCAGTACTTC. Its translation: CATSDPRQGAVETQYF.

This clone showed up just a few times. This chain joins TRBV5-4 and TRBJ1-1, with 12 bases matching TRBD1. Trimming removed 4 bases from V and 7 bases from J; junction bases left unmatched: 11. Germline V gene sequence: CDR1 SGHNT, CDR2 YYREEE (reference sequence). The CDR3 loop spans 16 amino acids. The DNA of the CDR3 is TGTGCCAGCAGCAAGGGACAGGGGGCGCAAAAGGTTGAAGCTTTCTTT. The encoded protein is CASSKGQGAQKVEAFF.

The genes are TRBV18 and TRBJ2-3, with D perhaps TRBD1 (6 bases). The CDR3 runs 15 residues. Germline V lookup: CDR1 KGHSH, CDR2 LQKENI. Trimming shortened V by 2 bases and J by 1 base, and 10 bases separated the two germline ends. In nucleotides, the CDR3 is TGTGCCAGCTCACCAGGGACACCCCGCACAGATACGCAGTATTTT. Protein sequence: CASSPGTPRTDTQYF.

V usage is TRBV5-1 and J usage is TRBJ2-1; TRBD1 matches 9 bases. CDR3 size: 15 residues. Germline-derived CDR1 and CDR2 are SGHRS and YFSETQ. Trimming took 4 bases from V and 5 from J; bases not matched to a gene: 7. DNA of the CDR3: TGCGCCAGCAGCCCCGGGACAGGGTCCAACAATGAGCAGTTCTTC. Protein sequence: CASSPGTGSNNEQFF.